This TCR beta chain comes out of a study of technical replicates of blood from a handful of donors (dated by TCRdb to 2017 to 2019). V is clipped by 3 bases and J by 7 bases, and the sequence between their germline boundaries is 18 bases long. The CDR3 runs 15 amino acids, cysteine and phenylalanine included. Left in the record is the CDR3 DNA by itself, 45 bases read in frame from the first base. Looking up the germline V gene yields CDR1 SGHAT and CDR2 FQNNGV. Concerning this clone: Its recognized antigen is unknown. No quality values exist for individual bases; no much larger clone is one base distant.

The library came from the immunoSEQ multiplex PCR assay. TCRdb stores this immuneACCESS table with in-frame sequences only. Part of the clones is absent; in the studies checked, under half of the shortfall reflects unresolved V genes, and no reason is known for the rest. This sample holds some 90,000 clones; 90% to 95% were observed only once. Almost 0.35% of the sample lies in the top ten. This clonotype was obtained from a human donor in good health. The sequenced sample consisted of T cells isolated from PBMCs. The chain joins TRBV11-2 to TRBJ1-1; TRBD1 is a weak D gene call, 5 bases matching. The CDR3 in this case is CASSFPPTVQDEAFF. The DNA sequence is given as TGTGCCAGCAGCTTCCCCCCGACCGTACAGGATGAAGCTTTCTTT.